Listed here are 17 T cell receptor beta chains from one sample, sequenced in a study of cytomegalovirus exposure and HLA in healthy donors. PCR was performed using 60 Vbeta and 13 Jbeta primers. Only in-frame clones appear in the TCRdb table, and some are missing; sequencing was by immunoSEQ multiplex PCR. The sample shows under 200,000 clones, and about 0.81% sits with its ten largest clones. The sample was PBMCs. The source of these receptors is a woman between 18 and 30 years old in good health and CMV-seropositive.

The genes are TRBV5-1 and TRBJ2-3, with 15 bases matching TRBD2. The CDR3 is made up of 18 amino acids. Losses at the gene ends were 6 bases for V and 1 base for J; bases not matched to a gene: 9. Germline V gene sequence: CDR1 SGHRS, CDR2 YFSETQ. The CDR3 nucleotides are TGCGCCAGCAAGACGGGACTAGCGGGGGGCCGGGGCACAGATACGCAGTATTTT. As protein: CASKTGLAGGRGTDTQYF.

The chain carries TRBV7-9 and TRBJ1-6; TRBD1 aligns across 11 bases. Germline values: CDR1 SEHNR, CDR2 FQNEAQ (reference sequence). CDR3 length: 16 residues. With 4 bases clipped from V and 3 bases from J, the junction kept 2 bases outside the gene matches. The CDR3 nucleotides read TGTGCCAGCAGCTCGGACAGGGGGCTCTATAATTCACCCCTCCACTTT. It translates to CASSSDRGLYNSPLHF.

This chain joins TRBV30 and TRBJ1-5, with no clear D. Germline CDR1 is GTSNPN and CDR2 is SVGIG (reference sequence). The CDR3 is made up of 12 amino acids. The V and J ends lost 3 bases and 4 bases respectively, with 7 bases between them. The CDR3 DNA follows: TGTGCCTGGAGGACGGGAAATCAGCCCCAGCATTTT. Protein product: CAWRTGNQPQHF.

This chain uses TRBV4-1 with TRBJ2-3, with TRBD2 identical over 10 bases. There are 19 residues in the CDR3. V gave up 0 bases and J gave up 0 bases; unmatched junction bases: 9. Germline CDR1 is MGHRA and CDR2 is YSYEKL. CDR3 bases: TGCGCCAGCAGCCAAGACGGGCTAGCGGGAGCCCTTAGCACAGATACGCAGTATTTT. Amino acids: CASSQDGLAGALSTDTQYF.

The V call is TRBV6-5, the J call TRBJ2-2; D gene unclear. CDR3 length: 13 amino acids. Germline V gene lookup returns CDR1 MNHEY and CDR2 SVGAGI. V was cut by 5 bases and J by 4 bases, with 8 bases left in between. The CDR3 loop is CASSPVSTGELFF. The DNA of the CDR3 is TGTGCCAGCAGTCCGGTTAGCACCGGGGAGCTGTTTTTT.

This chain connects TRBV2 to TRBJ1-1, with a tentative D call TRBD1 (6 bases). From germline, CDR1 is SNHLY and CDR2 FYNNEI. The CDR3 runs to 14 residues. V was cut by 6 bases and J by 1 base, with 12 bases left in between. The CDR3 loop reads CASRQQGPNTEAFF. DNA for the CDR3: TGTGCCAGCAGACAACAGGGACCGAACACTGAAGCTTTCTTT.

The V gene is TRBV7-8, the J gene TRBJ1-2, with 9 bases lining up with TRBD1. This CDR3 contains 15 residues. Germline lookup yields CDR1 SGHVS and CDR2 FQNEAQ. Trimming took 5 bases from V and 7 from J; bases not matched to a gene: 11. In DNA, the CDR3 is TGTGCCAGCAGCGCCGGACAGGGGCCAAACCTTGGCTACACCTTC. This sequence encodes CASSAGQGPNLGYTF.

The V call is TRBV7-2, the J call TRBJ1-1; 7 bases line up with TRBD1. This CDR3 has 15 amino acids. The junction had 6 bases not matched to a gene; V was cut back by 5 bases and J by 0 bases. Germline V gives CDR1 SGHTA, CDR2 FQGNSA. CDR3 DNA: TGTGCCAGCAGCACGTCGACAGGGATGAACACTGAAGCTTTCTTT. It is translated as CASSTSTGMNTEAFF.

This sequence joins TRBV7-2 and TRBJ2-7; D remains ambiguous. V was pared by 6 bases and J by 2 bases, with 11 bases between. CDR3 length: 13 amino acids. Germline loops: CDR1 SGHTA, CDR2 FQGNSA. The CDR3 nucleotides read TGTGCCAGCAGTCCCTCCGTAACCTACGAGCAGTACTTC. Protein: CASSPSVTYEQYF.

The rearrangement uses TRBV5-1 and TRBJ1-1; 12 bases line up with TRBD1. The germline V gene encodes CDR1 SGHRS and CDR2 YFSETQ. V dropped 4 bases and J dropped 3; count of bases not matched to a gene: 10. This CDR3 contains 17 residues. The CDR3: CASSPGTGGFRDTEAFF. The DNA for the CDR3 is TGCGCCAGCAGCCCGGGGACAGGGGGCTTCAGAGACACTGAAGCTTTCTTT. Full variable domain (outside the CDR3, taken from reference TRBV5-1 and TRBJ1-1): KAGVTQTPRYLIKTRGQQVTLSCSPISGHRSVSWYQQTPGQGLQFLFEYFSETQRNKGNFPGRFSGRQFSNSRSEMNVSTLELGDSALYLCASSPGTGGFRDTEAFFGQGTRLTVV.

The chain couples TRBV18 to TRBJ1-3; D gene uncertain. This CDR3 has 14 amino acids. CDR1 is KGHSH, CDR2 LQKENI, per germline. The V end lost 0 bases, the J end lost 4 bases, and 7 bases lay between the germline ends. The CDR3: CASSPPGVGNTIYF. As DNA, the CDR3 is TGTGCCAGCTCACCACCAGGAGTGGGAAACACCATATATTTT. The full variable domain, in which reference TRBV18 and TRBJ1-3 provide the parts outside the CDR3, is NAGVMQNPRHLVRRRGQEARLRCSPMKGHSHVYWYRQLPEEGLKFMVYLQKENIIDESGMPKERFSAEFPKEGPSILRIQQVVRGDSAAYFCASSPPGVGNTIYFGEGSWLTVV.

The chain combines TRBV30 with TRBJ2-7; 8 bases align to TRBD1. The CDR3 runs 13 residues. The trim removed 4 bases at V and 2 bases at J, leaving 4 bases unmatched. The germline V gene encodes CDR1 GTSNPN and CDR2 SVGIG (reference sequence). CDR3 coding DNA: TGTGCCTGGACCACAGGGGGGCCCTACGAGCAGTACTTC. This codes for CAWTTGGPYEQYF.

V and J are TRBV2 and TRBJ1-4, with D tentatively TRBD1 (5 bases). The CDR3 is 15 residues long. The V and J ends lost 2 bases and 1 base respectively, with 8 bases between them. The V gene's germline CDR1 is SNHLY and CDR2 FYNNEI. The CDR3 DNA is TGTGCCAGCAGTGAACAGGGAGGAACTAATGAAAAACTGTTTTTT. It codes for CASSEQGGTNEKLFF.

The chain has TRBV7-2 and TRBJ1-2, with D unclear. Germline values: CDR1 SGHTA, CDR2 FQGNSA. This CDR3 has 16 residues. V was pared by 2 bases and J by 2 bases, with 15 bases between. Written as DNA, the CDR3 is TGTGCCAGCAGCTTAACCGCTATCGGGTGGAACTATGGCTACACCTTC. Translating it yields CASSLTAIGWNYGYTF.

The V and J genes are TRBV7-9 and TRBJ1-1; D unresolved. Per the germline V gene, CDR1 is SEHNR and CDR2 is FQNEAQ (reference sequence). The CDR3 has 15 amino acids. The V and J ends lost 8 bases and 2 bases respectively, with 18 bases between them. CDR3 in DNA: TGTGCCAGCGGCAAACCATATTCAATAAACACTGAAGCTTTCTTT. Translation gives CASGKPYSINTEAFF.

V gene TRBV5-4 combines with J gene TRBJ1-2; possible D gene TRBD1, 6 bases. The CDR3 has 13 amino acids. The germline V and J ends were trimmed by 4 bases and 2 bases, with 9 bases remaining between them. Germline CDR1 and CDR2: SGHNT and YYREEE (reference sequence). The CDR3 sequence is CASSIQGNYGYTF. The CDR3 DNA reads as TGTGCCAGCAGCATACAGGGAAACTATGGCTACACCTTC.

The chain has TRBV29-1 and TRBJ2-3; D not certain. CDR1 and CDR2 (germline): SQVTM, ANQGSEA. The CDR3 extends over 12 amino acids. The V and J ends lost 6 bases and 1 base respectively, with 8 bases between them. The CDR3 protein is CSVDEGTDTQYF. For the CDR3, the DNA is TGCAGCGTAGATGAGGGCACAGATACGCAGTATTTT.